What follows are 10 T cell receptor beta chains derived from one specimen sequenced in a study of control samples from healthy donors and cancer patients. Using immunoSEQ multiplex PCR, the repertoire was profiled, and TCRdb retains in-frame clones only, with some absent. The sample includes 150,000 to 180,000 clones, about 94% of them seen just once. Material for sequencing was blood. All receptors derive from a man aged 35-49 years in good health.

The V call is TRBV13, the J call TRBJ2-1; a weak D match, TRBD1 (6 bases). The germline V and J ends were trimmed by 3 bases and 12 bases, with 18 bases remaining between them. CDR1 is PRHDT, CDR2 FYEKMQ, per germline (reference sequence). The CDR3 extends over 14 amino acids. CDR3 amino acids: CASSLGTRPIGQFF. In DNA, the CDR3 is TGTGCCAGCAGCTTGGGGACAAGGCCAATTGGGCAGTTCTTC.

The V and J genes are TRBV4-1 and TRBJ1-5; D may be TRBD1 (6 bases). Per the germline V gene, CDR1 is MGHRA and CDR2 is YSYEKL. The CDR3 spans 14 residues. V was pared by 1 base and J by 7 bases, with 11 bases between. CDR3 residues: CASSQGGGWQPQHF. CDR3 in DNA: TGCGCCAGCAGCCAAGGAGGGGGTTGGCAGCCCCAGCATTTT.

This chain connects TRBV5-1 to TRBJ1-6; tentatively, D is TRBD1 (5 bases). The germline V and J ends were trimmed by 6 bases and 0 bases, with 10 bases remaining between them. Germline V CDR1 and CDR2: SGHRS, YFSETQ. The CDR3 extends over 15 amino acids. The CDR3 is CASKGTVSYNSPLHF. The CDR3 DNA reads TGCGCCAGCAAGGGGACGGTCTCCTATAATTCACCCCTCCACTTT.

There are a few counts of this clone. This sequence joins TRBV5-6 and TRBJ1-2; 9 positions match TRBD1. Germline trimming cut 2 bases from V and 1 base from J; bases unmatched to any gene: 3. The CDR3 is made up of 15 amino acids. The germline CDR1 and CDR2 sequences are SGHDT and YYEEEE. The CDR3 is CASSFRDRVNYGYTF. The CDR3 nucleotides read TGTGCCAGCAGCTTCCGGGACAGGGTTAACTATGGCTACACCTTC.

The chain carries TRBV7-9 and TRBJ2-7; D unclear. CDR3 length equals 11 residues. V was trimmed by 5 bases and J by 0 bases, leaving 2 bases between them. Germline V gives CDR1 SEHNR, CDR2 FQNEAQ (reference sequence). The CDR3: CASSRSYEQYF. DNA for the CDR3: TGTGCCAGCAGCCGCTCCTACGAGCAGTACTTC.

This rearrangement joins TRBV6-5 to TRBJ2-7, with 7 bases matching TRBD1. Germline V lookup: CDR1 MNHEY, CDR2 SVGAGI. With V trimmed by 0 bases and J by 6 bases, 11 bases remained unmatched. The CDR3 runs to 16 residues. For the CDR3, the DNA is TGTGCCAGCAGTTACTCTGACAGGGAAGGATTGGTCGAGCAGTACTTC. It specifies CASSYSDREGLVEQYF.

The genes are TRBV6-6 and TRBJ1-5; TRBD1 aligns across 7 bases. Germline CDR1 MNHNY, CDR2 SVGAGI (reference sequence). With V trimmed by 4 bases and J by 0 bases, 3 bases remained unmatched. The CDR3 is 15 amino acids. The CDR3 loop reads CASSLGTASNQPQHF. The CDR3 DNA is TGTGCCAGCAGTTTGGGGACAGCTAGCAATCAGCCCCAGCATTTT.

V gene TRBV10-3 combines with J gene TRBJ1-2, with unresolved D. Trimming removed 2 bases at V and 4 bases at J, with 11 bases between. Germline V gene lookup returns CDR1 ENHRY and CDR2 SYGVKD. The CDR3 length is 14 residues. The CDR3 is CAISEGQVAYGYTF. The CDR3 DNA sequence: TGTGCCATCAGTGAGGGGCAGGTCGCCTATGGCTACACCTTC.

The chain carries TRBV18 and TRBJ2-7; 9 bases map to TRBD1. The germline V gene encodes CDR1 KGHSH and CDR2 LQKENI. The trim removed 6 bases at V and 6 bases at J, leaving 12 bases unmatched. This CDR3 contains 15 residues. CDR3 DNA sequence: TGTGCCAGCTCGCTTCTGGGACAGGGCTCCGGCGAGCAGTACTTC. It codes for CASSLLGQGSGEQYF.

The rearrangement joins TRBV27 to TRBJ1-6, with D possibly being TRBD1 (5 bases). Trimming removed 3 bases from V and 10 bases from J, with 13 bases in between. Per germline, CDR1 MNHEY and CDR2 SMNVEV (reference sequence). There are 14 residues in the CDR3. The CDR3 sequence is CASSFGGTISPLHF. CDR3 bases: TGTGCCAGCAGTTTTGGGGGTACAATCTCACCCCTCCACTTT.